What follows are 5 T cell receptor beta chains derived from one specimen sequenced in a study of cytomegalovirus exposure and HLA in healthy donors. PCR primers comprised 60 Vbeta and 13 Jbeta primers. Assay: immunoSEQ multiplex PCR; the TCRdb copy retains only in-frame clones and omits some. The sample lists 150,000 or so clones; approximately 81% were seen once. Source material: PBMCs. These receptors originate from a young woman in good health and CMV-seronegative.

This clone came up once. The chain combines TRBV13 with TRBJ1-2; no clear D. This CDR3 comprises 12 residues. Trimming stripped 5 bases from V and 4 bases from J, with 8 bases between. The germline gives CDR1 PRHDT, CDR2 FYEKMQ (reference sequence). The DNA for the CDR3 is TGTGCCAGCAGCGGACTCGGCTATGGCTACACCTTC. It is translated as CASSGLGYGYTF.

The rearrangement joins TRBV28 to TRBJ1-5, with D hard to call. V was shortened by 7 bases and J by 1 base, with 14 bases between the two germline ends. CDR3 size: 15 residues. CDR1 and CDR2 (germline): MDHEN, SYDVKM. CDR3 sequence: CASIPGEESNQPQHF. The CDR3 DNA follows: TGTGCCAGCATACCCGGGGAAGAGAGCAATCAGCCCCAGCATTTT.

The chain recombines TRBV5-1 with TRBJ2-7; possibly TRBD2 for D (7 bases). CDR1 is SGHRS, CDR2 YFSETQ, per germline. The CDR3 consists of 16 residues. V lost 4 bases and J lost 0, with 17 bases in between. The CDR3 coding sequence is TGCGCCAGCAGCCCCAAAGACAGGACTAGCTCCTACGAGCAGTACTTC. This sequence encodes CASSPKDRTSSYEQYF.

The CDR3 loop is CASSYAGQGKNQPQHF. The CDR3 region has the DNA TGTGCCAGCAGTTACGCCGGGCAGGGAAAAAATCAGCCCCAGCATTTT. This chain connects TRBV6-5 to TRBJ1-5, with D perhaps matching TRBD1 (5 bases). Germline-derived CDR1 and CDR2 are MNHEY and SVGAGI. Between the trimmed V and J ends, which lost 2 bases and 4 bases, there was a span of 15 bases. The CDR3 contains 16 residues.

This clone was seen more than once but under ten times. This rearrangement joins TRBV7-9 to TRBJ2-7; D perhaps matches TRBD2 (6 bases). V shed 0 bases and J shed 0 bases, with 6 bases lying between them. This CDR3 has 14 residues. Germline V gene data show CDR1 as SEHNR and CDR2 as FQNEAQ (reference sequence). CDR3 in amino acids: CASSLAGGSYEQYF. CDR3 nucleotide sequence: TGTGCCAGCAGCTTAGCGGGGGGCTCCTACGAGCAGTACTTC.